This T cell receptor (beta chain) was retrieved from a study of technical replicates of blood from a few donors (dated by TCRdb to the late 2010s). Via the germline V gene, CDR1 is MDHEN and CDR2 SYDVKM. V has 10 bases trimmed and J has 7 bases trimmed; junction bases matching no gene number 13. Counted from cysteine to phenylalanine, this CDR3 has 13 amino acids. Just the 39-base CDR3 DNA is kept, in frame starting at base 1. Library generation was performed with the immunoSEQ multiplex PCR assay. TCRdb obtained this table from immuneACCESS and retained in-frame rearrangements with V and J assigned. These tables miss some clones; where compared with another copy, unresolved V genes account for less than half of the shortfall, and the remainder is unexplained. This sample lists about 81,000 clones; almost 96% were detected once. The ten biggest clones cover 0.35% to 0.45% of the sample. In this sample, this clone turned up once. The antigen it binds to is not known. No clone much larger than this one lies a single base away; base qualities are absent.

This clonotype was sampled from a human donor in good health. Specimen: T cells isolated from PBMCs. Here the chain combines TRBV28 and TRBJ2-7, with 7 bases aligning to TRBD2. The sequenced DNA is TGTGCCATCTTCGACCCAAACGGGGGGGAGCAGTACTTC. This translates into CAIFDPNGGEQYF.